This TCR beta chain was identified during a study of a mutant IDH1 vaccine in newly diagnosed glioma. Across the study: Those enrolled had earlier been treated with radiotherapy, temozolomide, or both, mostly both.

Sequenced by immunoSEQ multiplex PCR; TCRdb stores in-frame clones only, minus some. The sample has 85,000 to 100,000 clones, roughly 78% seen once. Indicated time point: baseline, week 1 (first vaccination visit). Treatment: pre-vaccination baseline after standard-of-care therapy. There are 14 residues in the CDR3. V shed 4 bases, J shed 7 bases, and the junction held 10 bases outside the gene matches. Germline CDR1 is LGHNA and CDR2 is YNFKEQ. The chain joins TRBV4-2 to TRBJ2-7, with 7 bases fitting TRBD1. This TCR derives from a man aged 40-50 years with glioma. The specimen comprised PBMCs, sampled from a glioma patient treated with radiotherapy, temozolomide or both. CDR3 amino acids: CASSLRQGEGEQYF. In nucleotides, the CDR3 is TGTGCCAGCAGCCTCCGACAGGGAGAGGGAGAGCAGTACTTC.